This TCR beta chain was documented in a study of CD8 T cells in ankylosing spondylitis. Points from the study as a whole: A TCR beta motif of under ten highly homologous variants appeared characteristic of ankylosing spondylitis blood. According to the report, clones linked to the disease were significantly enriched in matched synovial fluid samples taken from ankylosing spondylitis patients. Reactive arthritis synovial fluid and blood were previously reported to contain some motif variants.

V was trimmed by 1 base and J by 8 bases, leaving 11 bases between them. CDR3 size: 13 residues. For TCR beta, libraries came from quantitative 5'-RACE with molecular barcodes. One entry per CDR3 protein results from TCRdb running MiXCR on the 5' RACE reads. This sample yields 350,000 or so distinct CDR3 sequences, of which over 12% are seen a single time; approximately 0.99% belongs to the top ten. The table lists this clonotype with a few counts. No antigen is known for it. The specimen was blood, either unsorted or a sorted T cell fraction (not recorded which). The chain carries TRBV12-3 or TRBV12-4 and TRBJ1-2, with D unclear. The TCR originated in a male donor with ankylosing spondylitis or in good health (not recorded which). Here the CDR3 DNA reads TGTGCCAGCAGTTTAGGGCAGGTCACAGGCTACACCTTC. Encoded protein: CASSLGQVTGYTF.